A selection of T cell receptor beta chains follows, all from one sample in a study of blood T cell repertoires in COVID-19. The assay was immunoSEQ multiplex PCR, and TCRdb's table has in-frame clones only and misses some. This table has about 160,000 clones, about 87% appearing once. Source material: peripheral blood. The receptors here all came from a woman aged 70 to 79 with COVID-19, enrolled during active disease. Both conserved end residues are part of each CDR3. Each record gives: V gene, clone size, J gene, D gene, CDR3 DNA, CDR3 protein. A D gene is named only where the DNA matches it firmly. Clone size, where shown, is once, few, many, or a class for clones that have expanded.

v_call: TRBV19; clone_size: few; j_call: TRBJ2-7; d_call: TRBD1; cdr3_nt: TGTGCCAGTAGTATGGGACAGGGGGCAATCGCCGAGCAGTACTTC; cdr3_aa: CASSMGQGAIAEQYF
v_call: TRBV10-3; clone_size: NA; j_call: TRBJ1-1; d_call: TRBD1; cdr3_nt: TGTGCCATCAGCCCGGGACAGGGGGCTGGTAGCGCTGAAGCTTTCTTT; cdr3_aa: CAISPGQGAGSAEAFF
v_call: TRBV18; clone_size: NA; j_call: TRBJ2-5; d_call: TRBD1; cdr3_nt: TGTGCCAGCCACAAGGACAGGGGGATCGGAGAGACCCAGTACTTC; cdr3_aa: CASHKDRGIGETQYF
v_call: TRBV6-5; clone_size: once; j_call: TRBJ1-4; d_call: TRBD1; cdr3_nt: TGTGCCAGCAGTTACTCGGGACAGGGGACTAATGAAAAACTGTTTTTT; cdr3_aa: CASSYSGQGTNEKLFF
v_call: TRBV10-1; clone_size: NA; j_call: TRBJ2-1; d_call: TRBD2; cdr3_nt: TGCGCCAGCAGTGAGCCCAATCTAGCGGGCAATGAGCAGTTCTTC; cdr3_aa: CASSEPNLAGNEQFF
v_call: TRBV29-1; clone_size: NA; j_call: TRBJ1-1; d_call: TRBD1; cdr3_nt: TGCAGCGTTCTGGGGGGGACAGGGTCCACTGAAGCTTTCTTT; cdr3_aa: CSVLGGTGSTEAFF
v_call: TRBV28; clone_size: NA; j_call: TRBJ2-7; d_call: NA; cdr3_nt: TGTGCCAGCAGTACCCCCCGGGAGCAGTACTTC; cdr3_aa: CASSTPREQYF
v_call: TRBV15; clone_size: NA; j_call: TRBJ2-1; d_call: TRBD2; cdr3_nt: TGTGCCACCAGCAGAGATGGGGCGGGGAGGGATGAGCAGTTCTTC; cdr3_aa: CATSRDGAGRDEQFF
v_call: TRBV2; clone_size: NA; j_call: TRBJ2-7; d_call: NA; cdr3_nt: TGTGCCAGCACCCCTTCTACCTACGAGCAGTACTTC; cdr3_aa: CASTPSTYEQYF
v_call: TRBV5-5; clone_size: NA; j_call: TRBJ1-1; d_call: TRBD1; cdr3_nt: TGTGCCAGCAGCCCTTGGACAGGCCAGAACACTGAAGCTTTCTTT; cdr3_aa: CASSPWTGQNTEAFF
v_call: TRBV28; clone_size: NA; j_call: TRBJ2-7; d_call: NA; cdr3_nt: TGTGCCAGCAGGTCCGGACACCTTCTAGGCTACGAGCAGTACTTC; cdr3_aa: CASRSGHLLGYEQYF
v_call: TRBV6-5; clone_size: NA; j_call: TRBJ2-5; d_call: TRBD1; cdr3_nt: TGTGCCACCGATCCGACAGGGGCAATACAAGAGACCCAGTACTTC; cdr3_aa: CATDPTGAIQETQYF
v_call: TRBV5-1; clone_size: NA; j_call: TRBJ2-7; d_call: NA; cdr3_nt: TGCGCCAGCAGCTTGGGGCCCAGCTCCTACGAGCAGTACTTC; cdr3_aa: CASSLGPSSYEQYF
v_call: TRBV5-4; clone_size: NA; j_call: TRBJ1-6; d_call: NA; cdr3_nt: TGTGCCAGCAGCCAGCGACTTGGCCGGAGCTCCTATAATTCACCCCTCCACTTT; cdr3_aa: CASSQRLGRSSYNSPLHF
v_call: TRBV3-1/TRBV3-2; clone_size: NA; j_call: TRBJ2-2; d_call: TRBD1; cdr3_nt: TGTGCCAGCAGCCCTAGGGACAGGCAAACCGGGGAGCTGTTTTTT; cdr3_aa: CASSPRDRQTGELFF
v_call: TRBV5-4; clone_size: NA; j_call: TRBJ1-4; d_call: NA; cdr3_nt: TGTGCCAGCAGCCGCGATAGACTAACAACTAATGAAAAACTGTTTTTT; cdr3_aa: CASSRDRLTTNEKLFF
v_call: TRBV28; clone_size: NA; j_call: TRBJ2-1; d_call: TRBD2; cdr3_nt: TGTGCCAGCAGTCCTAGCGGGGGGTCCTACAATGAGCAGTTCTTC; cdr3_aa: CASSPSGGSYNEQFF
v_call: TRBV4-1; clone_size: few; j_call: TRBJ1-5; d_call: NA; cdr3_nt: TGCGCCAGCAGCCAAGTGGAGGGAGACCAGCCCCAGCATTTT; cdr3_aa: CASSQVEGDQPQHF
v_call: TRBV11-2; clone_size: NA; j_call: TRBJ2-7; d_call: NA; cdr3_nt: TGTGCCAGCAGCAGGACTCAGTCCTACGAGCAGTACTTC; cdr3_aa: CASSRTQSYEQYF
v_call: TRBV6-5; clone_size: NA; j_call: TRBJ1-2; d_call: NA; cdr3_nt: TGTGCCAGCAGTTACTCGACGACTGATAACTATGGCTACACCTTC; cdr3_aa: CASSYSTTDNYGYTF
v_call: TRBV29-1; clone_size: NA; j_call: TRBJ1-4; d_call: NA; cdr3_nt: TGCAGCGCCTCACTTGGAGGGTTTGAAAAACTGTTTTTT; cdr3_aa: CSASLGGFEKLFF
v_call: TRBV5-1; clone_size: NA; j_call: TRBJ2-7; d_call: TRBD1; cdr3_nt: TGCGCCAGCAGCTCCCCGGGACAGTTCTACGAGCAGTACTTC; cdr3_aa: CASSSPGQFYEQYF
v_call: TRBV11-1; clone_size: NA; j_call: TRBJ2-2; d_call: TRBD1; cdr3_nt: TGTGCCAGCAGCTTGGACAGGGGATTAGGGGAGCTGTTTTTT; cdr3_aa: CASSLDRGLGELFF
v_call: TRBV3-1/TRBV3-2; clone_size: NA; j_call: TRBJ2-5; d_call: NA; cdr3_nt: TGTGCCAGCAGCCAAGGCCCTCTTAGTATGGAGACCCAGTACTTC; cdr3_aa: CASSQGPLSMETQYF
v_call: TRBV5-1; clone_size: NA; j_call: TRBJ1-2; d_call: NA; cdr3_nt: TGCGCCAGCAGCCCACAGACAGGTCATGGCTACACCTTC; cdr3_aa: CASSPQTGHGYTF
v_call: TRBV7-9; clone_size: NA; j_call: TRBJ1-1; d_call: TRBD1; cdr3_nt: TGTGCCAGCAGCTTAGGGGCAGGGGGTAACACTGAAGCTTTCTTT; cdr3_aa: CASSLGAGGNTEAFF
v_call: TRBV11-3; clone_size: NA; j_call: TRBJ2-3; d_call: TRBD2; cdr3_nt: TGTGCCAGCAGCTTAGAACGCCTAGCGGGCCGCACAGATACGCAGTATTTT; cdr3_aa: CASSLERLAGRTDTQYF
v_call: TRBV7-9; clone_size: NA; j_call: TRBJ2-7; d_call: NA; cdr3_nt: TGTGCCAGCAGCCGAAACGGACAGAGCTACGAGCAGTACTTC; cdr3_aa: CASSRNGQSYEQYF
v_call: TRBV7-9; clone_size: once; j_call: TRBJ1-1; d_call: TRBD1; cdr3_nt: TGTGCCAGCAGCTTAGTATACAGGGGGAACACTGAAGCTTTCTTT; cdr3_aa: CASSLVYRGNTEAFF
v_call: TRBV5-1; clone_size: NA; j_call: TRBJ1-1; d_call: NA; cdr3_nt: TGCGCCAGCAGCTTCGGGTGGAGGGCCAATATGAACACTGAAGCTTTCTTT; cdr3_aa: CASSFGWRANMNTEAFF
v_call: TRBV28; clone_size: NA; j_call: TRBJ2-7; d_call: NA; cdr3_nt: TGTGCCAGCAGTCCCCTTTACAGCCAGCCGTACGAGCAGTACTTC; cdr3_aa: CASSPLYSQPYEQYF
v_call: TRBV3-1/TRBV3-2; clone_size: NA; j_call: TRBJ2-2; d_call: NA; cdr3_nt: TGTGCCAGCAGCCTAGCGGGACAGGGCCGCACCGGGGAGCTGTTTTTT; cdr3_aa: CASSLAGQGRTGELFF
v_call: TRBV5-6; clone_size: NA; j_call: TRBJ1-3; d_call: TRBD1; cdr3_nt: TGTGCCAGCAGCTTCAAAACAGGGGGAGGAAACACCATATATTTT; cdr3_aa: CASSFKTGGGNTIYF
v_call: TRBV3-1/TRBV3-2; clone_size: NA; j_call: TRBJ1-3; d_call: NA; cdr3_nt: TGTGCCAACAGCCAAGTCCCAGGGGTAGGAAACACCATATATTTT; cdr3_aa: CANSQVPGVGNTIYF
v_call: TRBV19; clone_size: NA; j_call: TRBJ1-1; d_call: TRBD1; cdr3_nt: TGTGCCAGTAGCCTACAGGGGACCATGAACACTGAAGCTTTCTTT; cdr3_aa: CASSLQGTMNTEAFF
v_call: TRBV19; clone_size: NA; j_call: TRBJ2-3; d_call: NA; cdr3_nt: TGTGCCAGTAGTATACTTAGTACGCAGTATTTT; cdr3_aa: CASSILSTQYF
v_call: TRBV28; clone_size: NA; j_call: TRBJ1-5; d_call: TRBD1; cdr3_nt: TGTGCCAGCCTCAGGACAGGGACTCAGCCCCAGCATTTT; cdr3_aa: CASLRTGTQPQHF
v_call: TRBV12-2; clone_size: NA; j_call: TRBJ2-2; d_call: NA; cdr3_nt: TGTGCAAGTCGCTTAGCGGGCTTACAGGGGGCCGGGGAGCTGTTTTTT; cdr3_aa: CASRLAGLQGAGELFF
v_call: TRBV12-3/TRBV12-4; clone_size: NA; j_call: TRBJ2-7; d_call: TRBD1; cdr3_nt: TGTGCCAGCAGCAAGGACAGGGGCCACGAGCAGTACTTC; cdr3_aa: CASSKDRGHEQYF
v_call: TRBV19; clone_size: few; j_call: TRBJ1-2; d_call: NA; cdr3_nt: TGTGCCAGTACCCACCGAGGCGTGAACTATGGCTACACCTTC; cdr3_aa: CASTHRGVNYGYTF
v_call: TRBV7-2; clone_size: NA; j_call: TRBJ1-2; d_call: NA; cdr3_nt: TGTGCCAGCAGCCTCTACAGGGCATCTAATGGCTACACCTTC; cdr3_aa: CASSLYRASNGYTF
v_call: TRBV27; clone_size: NA; j_call: TRBJ2-7; d_call: NA; cdr3_nt: TGTGCCAGCCCCCCCCGGGACAACCTCTCCTACGAGCAGTACTTC; cdr3_aa: CASPPRDNLSYEQYF
v_call: TRBV7-9; clone_size: NA; j_call: TRBJ2-5; d_call: NA; cdr3_nt: TGTGCCAGCAGCTTATGGGCCAGCCAAGAGACCCAGTACTTC; cdr3_aa: CASSLWASQETQYF
v_call: TRBV5-1; clone_size: NA; j_call: TRBJ1-2; d_call: TRBD1; cdr3_nt: TGCGCCAGCAGCTTGGAATTCCGGAGGGGGCCTGGCTACACCTTC; cdr3_aa: CASSLEFRRGPGYTF
v_call: TRBV5-1; clone_size: NA; j_call: TRBJ2-7; d_call: TRBD1; cdr3_nt: TGCGCCAGCAGCCTCGGAGGGACAGGGGCTAATGAGCAGTACTTC; cdr3_aa: CASSLGGTGANEQYF
v_call: TRBV18; clone_size: NA; j_call: TRBJ2-3; d_call: TRBD2; cdr3_nt: TGTGCCAGCTCGACCACCTGGACTAGCGGGGACACAAGCGATACGCAGTATTTT; cdr3_aa: CASSTTWTSGDTSDTQYF
v_call: TRBV5-1; clone_size: NA; j_call: TRBJ1-2; d_call: TRBD1; cdr3_nt: TGCGCCAGCAGCTGGGGACAGGGAGCCCTGATGGATGGCTACACCTTC; cdr3_aa: CASSWGQGALMDGYTF
v_call: TRBV19; clone_size: NA; j_call: TRBJ1-5; d_call: NA; cdr3_nt: TGTGCCTCGGGGGGGTCGGGACACAGTATACAGCCCCAGCATTTT; cdr3_aa: CASGGSGHSIQPQHF
v_call: TRBV3-1/TRBV3-2; clone_size: NA; j_call: TRBJ1-6; d_call: TRBD1; cdr3_nt: TGTGCCAGCAGCCTTATGGACAGGGGATCACCCCTCCACTTT; cdr3_aa: CASSLMDRGSPLHF
v_call: TRBV9; clone_size: NA; j_call: TRBJ1-4; d_call: TRBD1; cdr3_nt: TGTGCCAGCAGCGTTTACAGGGGGGTCGGTGAAAAACTGTTTTTT; cdr3_aa: CASSVYRGVGEKLFF
v_call: TRBV14; clone_size: NA; j_call: TRBJ1-3; d_call: NA; cdr3_nt: TGTGCCAGCAGCCAAACGGCTGGAAACACCATATATTTT; cdr3_aa: CASSQTAGNTIYF
v_call: TRBV18; clone_size: NA; j_call: TRBJ2-7; d_call: TRBD1; cdr3_nt: TGTGCCAGCTCACGGGACAGAGGCGCCGAGCAGTACTTC; cdr3_aa: CASSRDRGAEQYF
v_call: TRBV19; clone_size: NA; j_call: TRBJ2-3; d_call: NA; cdr3_nt: TGTGCCAGTAGTATAGCGGCAGGGGCAGGAACAGATACGCAGTATTTT; cdr3_aa: CASSIAAGAGTDTQYF